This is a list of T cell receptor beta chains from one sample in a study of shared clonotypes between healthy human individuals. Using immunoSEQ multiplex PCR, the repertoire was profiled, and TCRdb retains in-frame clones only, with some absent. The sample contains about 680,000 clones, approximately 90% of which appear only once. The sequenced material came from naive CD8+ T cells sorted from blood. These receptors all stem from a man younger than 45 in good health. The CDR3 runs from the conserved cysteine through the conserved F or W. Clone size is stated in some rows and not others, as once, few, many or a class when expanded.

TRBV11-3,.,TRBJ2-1,CASSSRQDSYNEQFF
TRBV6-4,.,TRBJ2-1,CASSDSAQSSYNEQFF
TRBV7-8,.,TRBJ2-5,CASSPRGRVPQETQYF
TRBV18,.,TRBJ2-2,CASSPPRGQVNTGELFF
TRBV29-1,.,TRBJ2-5,CSVEVAGGQETQYF
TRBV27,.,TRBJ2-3,CASSFLAENTDTQYF
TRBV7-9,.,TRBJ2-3,CASSTRDLAAVTDTQYF
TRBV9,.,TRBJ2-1,CASSASASSYNEQFF
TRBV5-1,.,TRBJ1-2,CASSLEGADIYGYTF
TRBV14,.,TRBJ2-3,CASSQETRPGLLTDTQYF
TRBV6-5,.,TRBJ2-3,CASSLQGDTQYF
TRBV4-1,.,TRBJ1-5,CASSQVPGSLNQPQHF
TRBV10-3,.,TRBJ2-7,CAISGTSGSGEQYF
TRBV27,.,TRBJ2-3,CASTDRPDTQYF
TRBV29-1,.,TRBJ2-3,CSGASGRAFLADTQYF
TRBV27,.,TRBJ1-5,CASSRRVGQPQHF
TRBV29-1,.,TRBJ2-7,CSVILAGQYEQYF
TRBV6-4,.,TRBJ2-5,CASSGLREVRETQYF
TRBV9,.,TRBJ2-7,CASSVDGSRTYEQYF
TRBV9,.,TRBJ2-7,CASSGGPGQGDYEQYF
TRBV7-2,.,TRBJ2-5,CASSLARLAGEFQETQYF
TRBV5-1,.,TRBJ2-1,CASSIENNEQFF
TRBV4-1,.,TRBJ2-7,CASSLSGGDEQYF
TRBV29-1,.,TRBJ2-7,CSAAAGAYEQYF
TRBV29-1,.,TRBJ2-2,CSVELRGTGELFF
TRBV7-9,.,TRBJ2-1,CASSPTVAGPYNEQFF
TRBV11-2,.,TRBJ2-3,CASSFSRGLHAADTQYF
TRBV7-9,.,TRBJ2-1,CASSLAGLVYNEQFF
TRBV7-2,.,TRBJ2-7,CASSPARTGGHEQYF
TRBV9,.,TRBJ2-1,CASSAGAVPNEQFF
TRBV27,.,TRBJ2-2,CASSLYLQGPGELFF
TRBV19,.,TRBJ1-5,CATEGAALNQPQHF
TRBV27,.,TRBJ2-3,CASSFGLTDTQYF
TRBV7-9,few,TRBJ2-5,CASSLVPLETQYF
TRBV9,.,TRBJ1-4,CASSDEQGENEKLFF
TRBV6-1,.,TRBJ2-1,CASWERGYNEQFF
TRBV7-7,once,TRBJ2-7,CASSLGAGAGYEQYF
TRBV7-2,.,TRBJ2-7,CASSSTTGGITEQYF
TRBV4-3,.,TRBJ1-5,CASSQDLPTGYNQPQHF
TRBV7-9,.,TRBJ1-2,CASSGGRDGYTF
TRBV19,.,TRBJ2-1,CASSGHLEQFF
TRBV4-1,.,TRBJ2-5,CASSQEEGGLRWTQYF
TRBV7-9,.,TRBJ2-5,CASSPVGVQETQYF
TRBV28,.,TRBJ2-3,CASRGDRGDTQYF
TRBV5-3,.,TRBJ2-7,CARSCQAYEQYF
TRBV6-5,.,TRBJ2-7,CASSARAGRSYEQYF
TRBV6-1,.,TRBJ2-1,CASSEQAGLADNEQFF
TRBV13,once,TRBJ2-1,CASSSTTSGRAYNEQFF
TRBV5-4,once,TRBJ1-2,CASSWNSYNYGYTF